What follows are 9 T cell receptor beta chains derived from one specimen sequenced in a study of shared clonotypes between healthy human individuals. Generated by immunoSEQ multiplex PCR, the TCRdb table keeps only in-frame clones and is missing some. The sample contains about 1 million clones, about 84% of which appear only once. The sequenced material came from memory CD4+ T cells from PBMCs. This sample's subset: CD45RA-negative fraction. The receptors shown here come from a man aged 18 to 35 in good health. Some clones in this sample may be carry-over from other donors' samples.

The gene calls are TRBV7-2 and TRBJ1-2; D might be TRBD1 (6 bases). Germline loops: CDR1 SGHTA, CDR2 FQGNSA. V gave up 6 bases and J gave up 8 bases, with 22 bases separating them. The CDR3 covers 15 residues. CDR3 DNA sequence: TGTGCCAGCAGTTGGGCCGCGGGGGCGATATCCGGCTACACCTTC. Translating it yields CASSWAAGAISGYTF.

The CDR3 here is CASSFSRVEYF. CDR3 in DNA: TGTGCCAGCAGCTTCAGCAGGGTGGAGTATTTT. The chain has TRBV5-4 and TRBJ2-3; a possible D gene is TRBD1 (5 bases). V lost 2 bases and J lost 13, with 11 bases in between. The germline V gene has CDR1 SGHNT and CDR2 YYREEE (reference sequence). The CDR3 is 11 residues long.

V usage is TRBV6-6 and J usage is TRBJ1-2; 7 bases align to TRBD1. The CDR3 is made up of 15 amino acids. J gave up 1 base and V 2 bases, and 4 bases lay outside the gene matches. Germline assignment: CDR1 MNHNY and CDR2 SVGAGI (reference sequence). CDR3 sequence (DNA): TGTGCCAGCAGTTACGGGGACAGAATTAACTATGGCTACACCTTC. Translating gives CASSYGDRINYGYTF.

Notes on this clone: Other DNA sequences in this specimen translate into the identical CDR3. The chain employs TRBV7-3 and TRBJ2-2; perhaps TRBD1 as D (6 bases). CDR1 is SGHTA and CDR2 is FQGTGA in the germline V gene. Between the trimmed V and J ends, which lost 4 bases and 0 bases, there was a span of 6 bases. The CDR3 sequence is 14 residues long. The CDR3 nucleotides are TGTGCCAGCAGCTCAGGGGCGAACACCGGGGAGCTGTTTTTT. Protein product: CASSSGANTGELFF.

The V call is TRBV20-1, the J call TRBJ1-2; D unresolved. The CDR3 covers 10 residues. V was shortened by 5 bases and J by 6 bases, with 7 bases between the two germline ends. CDR1 and CDR2 (germline): DFQATT, SNEGSKA (reference sequence). CDR3 sequence reads: CSAPENGYTF. As DNA, the CDR3 is TGCAGTGCTCCCGAAAATGGCTACACCTTC.

The chain couples TRBV28 to TRBJ2-1, with TRBD2 identical over 11 bases. Germline CDR1 is MDHEN and CDR2 is SYDVKM. This CDR3 is 12 amino acids long. V lost 6 bases, J lost 12 bases, and 4 bases stayed unmatched. CDR3 residues: CASSFSGRGQFF. As DNA, the CDR3 is TGTGCCAGCAGCTTTAGCGGGAGGGGGCAGTTCTTC.

The chain carries TRBV29-1 and TRBJ2-3; TRBD2 is a possible D gene (6 bases). V lost 2 bases to trimming and J lost 1 base, with 13 bases between them. The CDR3 runs 15 residues. Germline CDR1 reads SQVTM; CDR2 reads ANQGSEA. This CDR3 is CSVELGGRGTDTQYF. The CDR3 nucleotides read TGCAGCGTTGAATTGGGGGGTCGGGGCACAGATACGCAGTATTTT.

The genes are TRBV9 and TRBJ2-7, with D maybe TRBD2 (5 bases). Trimming removed 4 bases from V and 2 bases from J, with 13 bases in between. CDR3 length: 14 amino acids. The germline CDR1 and CDR2 sequences are SGDLS and YYNGEE. CDR3 residues: CASSPHEGTYEQYF. The CDR3 region has the DNA TGTGCCAGCAGCCCGCATGAGGGTACCTACGAGCAGTACTTC.

In this sample, this clone turned up once. The chain joins TRBV7-3 to TRBJ1-1; a possible D gene is TRBD1 (5 bases). This CDR3 is 17 amino acids long. V gave up 5 bases and J gave up 0 bases, with 19 bases separating them. Germline CDR1 reads SGHTA; CDR2 reads FQGTGA. The CDR3 protein is CASSPPGFEGLNTEAFF. The CDR3 nucleotides read TGTGCCAGCAGCCCCCCCGGTTTCGAGGGACTGAACACTGAAGCTTTCTTT.